These 14 T cell receptor beta chains came from one sample sequenced in a study of cytomegalovirus exposure and HLA in healthy donors. The PCR used 60 Vbeta and 13 Jbeta primers. Some clones are missing from TCRdb's copy, which holds only in-frame ones; the method was immunoSEQ multiplex PCR. The table lists roughly 190,000 clones, roughly 76% of them singletons. Sequenced: PBMCs. Receptor source: a man aged 40-55 years in good health and CMV-seropositive.

This CDR3 reads CASSVEDRGTPLHF. CDR3 nucleotide sequence: TGTGCCAGCAGCGTAGAGGACAGGGGTACACCCCTCCACTTT. The rearrangement links TRBV9 to TRBJ1-6; TRBD1 matches 9 bases. The CDR3 totals 14 residues. The V and J ends lost 0 bases and 11 bases, in that order; junction bases with no gene match: 3. The V gene's germline CDR1 is SGDLS and CDR2 YYNGEE.

A few counts support this clone. Relative to the germline gene, one junction end is altered; a read error may explain this. This chain uses TRBV27 with TRBJ1-6; the D gene is possibly TRBD1 (6 bases). The CDR3 is 15 residues long. Germline CDR1 is MNHEY and CDR2 is SMNVEV (reference sequence). The CDR3 here is CASSRPGTRLSYPNF. In DNA, the CDR3 is TGTGCCAGCAGCCGGCCCGGGACAAGGCTCTCCTACCCTAATTTT.

On this clone: A far more abundant clone sits one base away, making this likely a read error. The genes are TRBV7-9 and TRBJ1-1; no definite D call. The CDR3 is made up of 16 amino acids. The germline gives CDR1 SEHNR, CDR2 FQNEAQ (reference sequence). The DNA of the CDR3 is TGTTCCAGCAGCTTGGGGTCCGGAGGGCTATTCACTGAAGCTTTCTTT. This translates into CSSSLGSGGLFTEAFF.

The gene calls are TRBV23-1 and TRBJ2-5, with a possible D match to TRBD1 (6 bases). TRBV23-1 carries the ORF label, with uncertain function. Trimming removed 4 bases at V and 0 bases at J, with 9 bases between. The CDR3 is 14 amino acids. For the CDR3, the DNA is TGCGCCAGCAGTCGGGGGCAGAACCAAGAGACCCAGTACTTC. It is translated as CASSRGQNQETQYF.

The CDR3 DNA reads as TGCAGCGGGACCCGGGACAGACTAACAGATACGCAGTATTTT. Translating it yields CSGTRDRLTDTQYF. The rearrangement joins TRBV29-1 to TRBJ2-3, with 7 bases lining up with TRBD1. Germline CDR1 and CDR2: SQVTM and ANQGSEA. J was trimmed by 3 bases and V by 7 bases; bases with no gene match: 10. There are 14 residues in the CDR3.

The chain uses TRBV15 and TRBJ1-4; 12 bases are shared with TRBD1. The CDR3 totals 15 residues. Germline V CDR1 and CDR2: LNHNV, YYDKDF (reference sequence). V gave up 3 bases and J gave up 8 bases; unmatched junction bases: 4. The CDR3 DNA follows: TGTGCCACCAGCAGCCCCGGGACAGGGGGCGAAAAACTGTTTTTT. Translated, it gives CATSSPGTGGEKLFF.

V usage is TRBV27 and J usage is TRBJ1-1; 9 bases fit TRBD1. Germline assignment: CDR1 MNHEY and CDR2 SMNVEV (reference sequence). CDR3 size: 14 residues. V lost 6 bases, J lost 5 bases, and 7 bases stayed unmatched. DNA of the CDR3: TGTGCCAGCAGGCTACAGGGGGCGAGGACTGAAGCTTTCTTT. This codes for CASRLQGARTEAFF.

The chain has TRBV9 and TRBJ1-2; no definite D call. Germline CDR1 reads SGDLS; CDR2 reads YYNGEE. The CDR3 has 13 residues. Trimming left V 2 bases short and J 4 bases short, with 9 bases between. CDR3: CASSVESRYGYTF. Written as DNA, the CDR3 is TGTGCCAGCAGCGTCGAAAGCCGCTATGGCTACACCTTC.

DNA of the CDR3: TGTGCCAGTAGTATGAAAGGGGGCATCGTGTTCTTC. Encoded protein: CASSMKGGIVFF. The gene calls are TRBV19 and TRBJ2-1; 7 bases match TRBD1. The germline V gene has CDR1 LNHDA and CDR2 SQIVND (reference sequence). The CDR3 extends over 12 amino acids. Trimming removed 3 bases from V and 15 bases from J; junction bases left unmatched: 8.

The genes are TRBV7-2 and TRBJ2-7; the D gene is possibly TRBD2 (7 bases). The CDR3 loop spans 16 amino acids. Germline V gives CDR1 SGHTA, CDR2 FQGNSA. V lost 5 bases to trimming and J lost 1 base, with 18 bases between them. CDR3 residues: CASSAGTGRGSYEQYF. In DNA form, the CDR3 reads TGTGCCAGCAGCGCAGGAACAGGGAGGGGATCCTACGAGCAGTACTTC.

V gene TRBV4-1 combines with J gene TRBJ2-2, with 9 bases identical to TRBD1. CDR3 length: 16 amino acids. V shed 3 bases and J 4 bases; nucleotides not matched to a gene: 6. Germline CDR1 MGHRA, CDR2 YSYEKL. The CDR3 nucleotides are TGCGCCAGCAGCCATCTCCCGGGACAGGGCACCGGGGAGCTGTTTTTT. This sequence encodes CASSHLPGQGTGELFF.

This chain links TRBV10-1 with TRBJ2-5, with 10 positions matching TRBD2. This CDR3 comprises 14 residues. V trimming: 7 bases; J trimming: 5 bases; junction bases outside the gene matches: 7. The germline V gene encodes CDR1 WNHNN and CDR2 SYGVQD (reference sequence). CDR3 amino acids: CASTSGGAGETQYF. The DNA for the CDR3 is TGCGCCAGCACCAGCGGGGGGGCGGGTGAGACCCAGTACTTC.

The rearrangement links TRBV5-6 to TRBJ2-5; 7 nucleotides agree with TRBD1. Germline-derived CDR1 and CDR2 are SGHDT and YYEEEE. The length of the CDR3 is 12 residues. V was pared by 7 bases and J by 7 bases, with 7 bases of the junction left unmatched. The DNA of the CDR3 is TGTGCCAGCTCTCAGGGGGAAGGGACCCAGTACTTC. It yields the protein CASSQGEGTQYF.

This chain joins TRBV18 and TRBJ2-5; TRBD2 might be the D (5 bases). The V gene lost 6 bases and the J gene lost 2 bases, with 13 bases spanning the gap. This CDR3 region has 14 residues. Germline V gives CDR1 KGHSH, CDR2 LQKENI. In DNA, the CDR3 is TGTGCCAGCTCTCCCCGGACTCGGCAAGAGACCCAGTACTTC. Its protein product is CASSPRTRQETQYF.